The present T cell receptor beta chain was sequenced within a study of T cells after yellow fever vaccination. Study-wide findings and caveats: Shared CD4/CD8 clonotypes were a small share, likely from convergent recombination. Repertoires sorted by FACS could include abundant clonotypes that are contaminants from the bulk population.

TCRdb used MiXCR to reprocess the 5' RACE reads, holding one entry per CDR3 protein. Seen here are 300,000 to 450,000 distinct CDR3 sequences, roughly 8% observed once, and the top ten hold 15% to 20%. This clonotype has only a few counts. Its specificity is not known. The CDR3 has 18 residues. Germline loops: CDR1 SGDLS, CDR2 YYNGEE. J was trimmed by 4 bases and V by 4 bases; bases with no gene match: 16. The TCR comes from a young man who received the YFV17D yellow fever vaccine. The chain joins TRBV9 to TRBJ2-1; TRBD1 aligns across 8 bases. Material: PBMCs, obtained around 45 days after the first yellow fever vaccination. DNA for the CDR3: TGTGCCAGCAGCCCCCACGGCCGACAGGGGTTGGGGTACAATGAGCAGTTCTTC. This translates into CASSPHGRQGLGYNEQFF.